A selection of T cell receptor beta chains follows, all from one sample in a study of CD8 T cells in ankylosing spondylitis. TCRdb passed the 5' RACE reads through MiXCR, listing each CDR3 protein once. The repertoire consists of under 950,000 distinct CDR3 sequences, with around a fifth occurring once and the leading ten covering 15% to 20%. Sequenced: blood, either unsorted or a sorted T cell fraction (not recorded which). These TCRs come from a male donor with ankylosing spondylitis. The CDR3 runs from the conserved cysteine through the conserved F or W. D genes are given only for firm matches. A row's size may be missing; if present it is once, few, many or a size class.

V	J	size	D	DNA	CDR3
TRBV29-1	TRBJ2-3	few	-	TGCAGCGTTGAGGGCGGGAAAGGCACAGATACGCAGTATTTT	CSVEGGKGTDTQYF
TRBV30	TRBJ2-6	-	-	TGTGCCTGGAGTGTATGGGGGGAACCTGGGGCCAACGTCCTGACTTTC	CAWSVWGEPGANVLTF
TRBV29-1	TRBJ2-3	few	TRBD2	TGCAGCGTTGAAGGGGGAAGCGGGGGGGAGGATACGCAGTATTTT	CSVEGGSGGEDTQYF
TRBV2	TRBJ1-4	-	-	TGTGCCAGCAGTGTACAGGGCTGGGAAAAACTGTTTTTT	CASSVQGWEKLFF
TRBV7-9	TRBJ2-1	few	TRBD2	TGTGCCAGCAGCTTAAGGAGGGGACTAGCGGGAGGCGATGAGCAGTTCTTC	CASSLRRGLAGGDEQFF
TRBV4-3	TRBJ2-7	-	TRBD2	TGCGCCAGCAGCCAAGCACTAGCGGGGCACGAGCAGTACTTC	CASSQALAGHEQYF
TRBV5-1	TRBJ1-1	many	-	TGCGCCAGCAGCGCCGAACAGTTGAACACTGAAGCTTTCTTT	CASSAEQLNTEAFF
TRBV4-3	TRBJ1-1	-	-	TGCGCCAGCAGCCATCCTGGGACGTTTGAAGCTTTCTTT	CASSHPGTFEAFF
TRBV7-6	TRBJ1-1	-	TRBD1	TGTGCCAGCAGCCCCGGACAGGGTATGTACACTGAAGCTTTCTTT	CASSPGQGMYTEAFF
TRBV25-1	TRBJ1-3	-	-	TGTGCCACCACAACCTTATATTTT	CATTTLYF
TRBV12-3/TRBV12-4	TRBJ1-1	few	TRBD1	TGTGCCAGCAGTTTAGAGGGGGCGGTCACTGAAGCTTTCTTT	CASSLEGAVTEAFF
TRBV24-1	TRBJ2-2	-	-	TGTGCCACCAGTGACCATCCCCACAATGGAGGGGACACCGGGGAGCTGTTTTTT	CATSDHPHNGGDTGELFF
TRBV7-3	TRBJ2-3	-	-	TGTGCCAGCAGCTTTGGAATCTCCACAGATACGCAGTATTTT	CASSFGISTDTQYF
TRBV12-3/TRBV12-4	TRBJ2-3	-	TRBD2	TGTGCCAGCAGAACTAGCGGTCGGGCAGATACGCAGTATTTT	CASRTSGRADTQYF
TRBV3-1	TRBJ2-5	-	-	TGTGCCAGCAGCCAAGATATATCCGTTGGAGACAAAGAGACCCAGTACTTC	CASSQDISVGDKETQYF
TRBV6-2/TRBV6-3	TRBJ2-2	few	TRBD2	TGTGCCAGCAGTTACTTGCTAGCGGGGGGCAAGAACACCGGGGAGCTGTTTTTT	CASSYLLAGGKNTGELFF
TRBV12-3/TRBV12-4	TRBJ2-7	few	TRBD1	TGTGCCAGCAGTTTAGCCCGGGACAGGGGCTACGAGCAGTACTTC	CASSLARDRGYEQYF
TRBV29-1	TRBJ2-7	many	-	TGCAGCGTTGGAACAGGATTCTACGAGCAGTACTTC	CSVGTGFYEQYF
TRBV29-1	TRBJ1-1	-	TRBD1	TGCAGCGTCACCCTCCTGGACAGGGGGGGGGCTGAAGCTTTCTTT	CSVTLLDRGGAEAFF
TRBV3-1	TRBJ2-5	-	-	TGTGCCAGCAGCCAAACCGGGACGGTCCAAGAGACCCAGTACTTC	CASSQTGTVQETQYF
TRBV12-3/TRBV12-4	TRBJ1-5	-	-	TGTGCCAGCAGTTTAGGCATATACAATCAGCCCCAGCATTTT	CASSLGIYNQPQHF
TRBV18	TRBJ2-1	-	TRBD2	TGTGCCAGCTCACCAGCGGGAGCCTACAATGAGCAGTTCTTC	CASSPAGAYNEQFF
TRBV12-3/TRBV12-4	TRBJ1-2	few	-	TGTGCCAGCAGTCCCCCCCGGGAGAACTATGGCTACACCTTC	CASSPPRENYGYTF
TRBV7-9	TRBJ1-3	-	TRBD1	TGTGCCAGCAGCACCCGGGACAGGTCATTCTCTGGAAACACCATATATTTT	CASSTRDRSFSGNTIYF
TRBV12-3/TRBV12-4	TRBJ1-5	-	-	TGTGCCAGCAAGGGCTACGATCAGCCCCAGCATTTT	CASKGYDQPQHF
TRBV7-2	TRBJ2-3	-	-	TGTGCCAGCAGCTTGGGGGCGAGCGGGGGCACAGATACGCAGTATTTT	CASSLGASGGTDTQYF
TRBV4-2	TRBJ2-1	-	-	TGTGCCAGCAGCCAAGATCCCGGGGCAAGGGGCAGTAACTACAATGAGCAGTTCTTC	CASSQDPGARGSNYNEQFF
TRBV7-8	TRBJ2-2	-	-	TGTGCCAGCAGCTTATGGGGCTTATCGTCCGGGGAGCTGTTTTTT	CASSLWGLSSGELFF
TRBV12-3/TRBV12-4	TRBJ2-2	few	-	TGTGCCAGCAGTCATACTAGACTAACACCCGGGGAGCTGTTTTTT	CASSHTRLTPGELFF
TRBV2	TRBJ2-7	few	TRBD1	TGTGCCTCCTTCCGGGGGACAGGGACGTACGAGCAGTACTTC	CASFRGTGTYEQYF
TRBV29-1	TRBJ1-2	few	-	TGCAGCGTTGCAGGGACCTATGGCTACACCTTC	CSVAGTYGYTF
TRBV4-2	TRBJ2-3	-	-	TGTGCCAGCAGCCACCCGGGAGCGACAGATACGCAGTATTTT	CASSHPGATDTQYF